Each of the 12 T cell receptor beta chains below was sequenced from the same sample in a study of resident and recirculating memory T cells in vitiligo. Assay: immunoSEQ multiplex PCR; the TCRdb copy retains only in-frame clones and omits some. Among 70,000 or so clones listed, roughly nine tenths were seen once. The source material was blood. The receptors here all came from a male donor with vitiligo.

This clone was counted between two and nine times. The chain employs TRBV21-1 and TRBJ2-7; the D segment call TRBD2 is taken from the table without a DNA check. TRBV21-1 is a pseudogene. The CDR3 runs 14 residues. CDR3 in DNA: TGTGCCAGCAGCAAACCGGGAACCCACTACGAGCAGTACTTC. It yields the protein CASSKPGTHYEQYF.

The CDR3 protein is CASSQGQLALRGTEDPGYTF. The DNA for the CDR3 is TGCGCCAGCAGCCAAGGTCAACTGGCATTGCGGGGAACTGAGGATCCTGGCTACACCTTC. The chain has TRBV4-1 and TRBJ1-2; D ambiguous. Germline lookup yields CDR1 MGHRA and CDR2 YSYEKL. Trimming took off 1 base at V and 7 bases at J, with 31 bases between the two ends. This CDR3 comprises 20 residues.

This chain joins TRBV11-2 and TRBJ1-5; D unclear. Trimming stripped 7 bases from V and 2 bases from J, with 18 bases between. Germline V CDR1 and CDR2: SGHAT, FQNNGV. CDR3 length: 16 amino acids. The CDR3 loop reads CASNHSLPVGNQPQHF. As DNA, the CDR3 is TGTGCCAGCAACCACAGTTTACCGGTAGGCAATCAGCCCCAGCATTTT.

The chain employs TRBV2 and TRBJ1-2; D remains unclear. Germline V CDR1 and CDR2: SNHLY, FYNNEI. V was shortened by 7 bases and J by 4 bases, with 16 bases between the two germline ends. The CDR3 contains 14 residues. The CDR3 region has the DNA TGTGCCAGCAAGCTAAATCAATCCCCCTATGGCTACACCTTC. Encoded protein: CASKLNQSPYGYTF. Complete variable domain (other parts from reference TRBV2 and TRBJ1-2): EPEVTQTPSHQVTQMGQEVILRCVPISNHLYFYWYRQILGQKVEFLVSFYNNEISEKSEIFDDQFSVERPDGSNFTLKIRSTKLEDSAMYFCASKLNQSPYGYTFGSGTRLTVV.

The chain uses TRBV6-5 and TRBJ2-7; 8 nucleotides line up with TRBD1. The CDR3 contains 15 residues. CDR1 MNHEY and CDR2 SVGAGI come from the germline V gene. J was trimmed by 2 bases and V by 0 bases; bases with no gene match: 3. The DNA for the CDR3 is TGTGCCAGCAGTTACTCCGGGACAGGTACCTACGAGCAGTACTTC. This codes for CASSYSGTGTYEQYF.

The chain has TRBV6-5 and TRBJ2-2; unclear D gene. The V gene lost 5 bases and the J gene lost 0 bases, with 10 bases spanning the gap. This CDR3 has 15 residues. Germline V gene data show CDR1 as MNHEY and CDR2 as SVGAGI. The chain's CDR3 is CASSKESANTGELFF. CDR3 sequence (DNA): TGTGCCAGCAGTAAGGAGTCCGCGAACACCGGGGAGCTGTTTTTT.

This rearrangement joins TRBV7-3 to TRBJ2-7; D might be TRBD2 (6 bases). Germline V gene sequence: CDR1 SGHTA, CDR2 FQGTGA. Trimming shortened V by 1 base and J by 2 bases, and 12 bases separated the two germline ends. CDR3 size: 15 residues. The DNA of the CDR3 is TGTGCCAGCAGCTTAAGGGGCGGGGCAACCTACGAGCAGTACTTC. It encodes CASSLRGGATYEQYF.

This chain uses TRBV25-1 with TRBJ2-6; 9 nucleotides align to TRBD1. This CDR3 has 16 amino acids. Germline lookup yields CDR1 MGHDK and CDR2 SYGVNS. Trimming removed 4 bases from V and 2 bases from J; junction bases left unmatched: 3. The CDR3 sequence: CASSAHRGPGANVLTF. CDR3 nucleotides: TGTGCCAGCAGTGCCCACAGGGGGCCTGGGGCCAACGTCCTGACTTTC.

V usage is TRBV4-2 and J usage is TRBJ2-1; perhaps TRBD2 as D (5 bases). Trimming left V 0 bases short and J 5 bases short, with 11 bases between. Germline V gene sequence: CDR1 LGHNA, CDR2 YNFKEQ. This CDR3 has 15 residues. The CDR3 nucleotides read TGTGCCAGCAGCCAAGAACAGCCGGGAAACAATGAGCAGTTCTTC. This gives the protein CASSQEQPGNNEQFF.

This clone was counted once. The chain carries TRBV6-1 and TRBJ1-1; D uncertain. The V and J ends lost 5 bases and 4 bases respectively, with 8 bases between them. Germline loops: CDR1 MNHNS, CDR2 SASEGT. The CDR3 consists of 12 residues. The CDR3 loop is CASSLGVTEAFF. The CDR3 coding sequence is TGTGCCAGCAGTCTCGGGGTCACTGAAGCTTTCTTT.

This chain connects TRBV5-1 to TRBJ1-1; D may be TRBD1 (6 bases). Per the germline V gene, CDR1 is SGHRS and CDR2 is YFSETQ. This CDR3 spans 17 amino acids. With 4 bases removed from V and 4 bases from J, the gap between germline ends came to 23 bases. The DNA of the CDR3 is TGCGCCAGCAGCCTCCCGCGGGAGGGGGGGGTCAGCACTGAAGCTTTCTTT. Translated, it gives CASSLPREGGVSTEAFF.

The chain couples TRBV13 to TRBJ2-2; D is unclear. CDR3 length: 14 amino acids. Trimming took 1 base from V and 0 from J, leaving 3 bases between them. Germline V gene data show CDR1 as PRHDT and CDR2 as FYEKMQ (reference sequence). CDR3 loop: CASSLASNTGELFF. CDR3 DNA: TGTGCCAGCAGCTTAGCCTCGAACACCGGGGAGCTGTTTTTT.